This T cell receptor beta chain was recovered during a study of shared clonotypes between healthy human individuals. On this clone itself: The target antigen is unknown.

Germline V lookup: CDR1 MGHRA, CDR2 YSYEKL. The CDR3 covers 16 residues. V dropped 4 bases and J dropped 5; count of bases not matched to a gene: 7. The study, taken as a whole, reports: The naive CD4 repertoires of a few donors were compared, and roughly 5.1% of clonotypes were shared. Measured sharing among donors was expected to vary with sequencing depth. Against clonotypes common to all four donors, non-shared ones had lower generation probabilities.

The data were produced by immunoSEQ multiplex PCR, yet TCRdb's version contains in-frame clones alone and is incomplete. Of roughly 2.6 million clones in the sample, more than 80% were seen once. The sequencing input was naive CD4+ T cells sorted from blood. The subset was: CD45RA+ positively selected. The genes are TRBV4-1 and TRBJ1-6, with TRBD1 identical over 8 bases. The sequence was obtained from a man aged 18 to 30 in good health. The CDR3 loop reads CASSRSQGENNSPLHF. The DNA for the CDR3 is TGCGCCAGCAGCCGATCACAGGGGGAAAATAATTCACCCCTCCACTTT.